A single sample gave rise to the 16 T cell receptor beta chains below, sequenced in a study of T cells in Graves' hyperthyroidism and ophthalmopathy. Regions amplified from RNA transcripts were the TCR beta CDR3 regions. Carried out on the TCR CDR3, a first-round RT-PCR used the HTBI primer set. TCRdb re-derived calls from the multiplex PCR reads in MiXCR, one entry per CDR3 protein. The table includes 480,000 or so distinct CDR3 sequences, about 46% detected once. Sequencing was carried out using peripheral blood or thyroid tissue (not recorded which). The source is an adult woman with Graves' disease, either hyperthyroidism or ophthalmopathy (not recorded which).

The sample holds many counts of this clonotype. The CDR3 region is CASSEMTGRDGYTF. CDR3 nucleotide sequence: TGTGCCAGCAGTGAAATGACAGGGCGTGATGGCTACACCTTC. The chain recombines TRBV6-1 with TRBJ1-2; 7 bases map to TRBD1. CDR1 and CDR2 from the germline V gene are MNHNS and SASEGT. J lost 6 bases, V lost 2 bases, and 6 bases had no gene match. The CDR3 consists of 14 residues.

This clonotype has just a few counts. The J gene is TRBJ1-5, the V gene TRBV6-1; D is perhaps TRBD1 (5 bases). CDR1 is MNHNS, CDR2 SASEGT, per germline. The length of the CDR3 is 16 residues. V gave up 2 bases and J gave up 4 bases, with 15 bases separating them. CDR3 sequence reads: CASSEIQGEANQPQHF. CDR3 nucleotide sequence: TGTGCCAGCAGTGAAATCCAGGGAGAGGCAAATCAGCCCCAGCATTTT.

J is TRBJ1-2 and V is TRBV19, with a possible D match to TRBD1 (6 bases). This CDR3 comprises 24 residues. The germline V gene has CDR1 LNHDA and CDR2 SQIVND (reference sequence). Trimming took off 2 bases at V and 8 bases at J, with 45 bases between the two ends. CDR3 nucleotide sequence: TGTGCCAGTAGTATACTGGGGTCTGGGGCCAACGTCCCCAGGGCTGCTGGCACAGGGAGCGGCTACACCTTC. Protein: CASSILGSGANVPRAAGTGSGYTF.

The chain employs TRBV7-8 and TRBJ1-5; 7 bases are shared with TRBD1. Looked up from germline, CDR1 is SGHVS and CDR2 is FQNEAQ. CDR3 length: 13 amino acids. Trimming took 7 bases from V and 3 from J; bases not matched to a gene: 3. The CDR3 region is CASTQGYNQPQHF. The DNA for the CDR3 is TGTGCCAGCACACAGGGGTACAATCAGCCCCAGCATTTT.

This clonotype appeared a few times. V usage is TRBV9 and J usage is TRBJ2-2; D ambiguous. CDR3 length equals 17 residues. With 2 bases removed from V and 6 bases from J, the gap between germline ends came to 20 bases. CDR1 is SGDLS, CDR2 YYNGEE, per germline. The CDR3 here is CASSVSGSSLVSGELFF. Written as DNA, the CDR3 is TGTGCCAGCAGCGTTTCTGGTAGTAGTCTAGTTTCCGGGGAGCTGTTTTTT.

This chain joins TRBV20-1 and TRBJ1-5, with D possibly TRBD1 on 5 matching bases. Germline CDR1 DFQATT, CDR2 SNEGSKA (reference sequence). The CDR3 contains 15 residues. V lost 0 bases, J lost 11 bases, and 20 bases lay in between. The CDR3 loop is CSARDPGSGGETQHF. For the CDR3, the DNA is TGCAGTGCTAGAGATCCAGGTTCCGGAGGGGAGACCCAGCATTTT.

The chain combines TRBV4-2 with TRBJ1-2; D is possibly TRBD1 (5 bases). CDR3 length equals 15 residues. V was clipped by 5 bases and J by 1 base, with 14 bases between them. Germline CDR1 reads LGHNA; CDR2 reads YNFKEQ. CDR3 sequence reads: CASSVRDGLNYGYTF. The CDR3 DNA is TGTGCCAGCAGCGTCCGGGACGGCCTTAACTATGGCTACACCTTC.

This clonotype was counted a few times. The V call is TRBV6-5, the J call TRBJ2-7; perhaps TRBD1 as D (6 bases). CDR1 and CDR2 from the germline V gene are MNHEY and SVGAGI. Trimming removed 5 bases at V and 5 bases at J, with 7 bases between. The CDR3 length is 11 residues. For the CDR3, the DNA is TGTGCCAGCAGTGACAGGAACGAGCAGTACTTC. Protein: CASSDRNEQYF.

The chain employs TRBV19 and TRBJ1-1; no definite D call. There are 14 residues in the CDR3. V was cut by 3 bases and J by 4 bases, with 12 bases left in between. Germline V gene lookup returns CDR1 LNHDA and CDR2 SQIVND (reference sequence). The CDR3 nucleotides read TGTGCCAGTAGTATGGCGTCCTATTTCACTGAAGCTTTCTTT. Amino acid sequence: CASSMASYFTEAFF.

The chain links TRBV7-9 to TRBJ2-5; unclear D gene. Trimming pared 2 bases from V and 4 bases from J, leaving 8 bases between. The CDR3 length is 13 residues. Germline CDR1 SEHNR, CDR2 FQNEAQ (reference sequence). The CDR3 region has the DNA TGTGCCAGCAGCTTACCCAGCCGAGAGACCCAGTACTTC. Its protein is CASSLPSRETQYF.

This clonotype was seen just once. The chain couples TRBV29-1 to TRBJ2-7, with D maybe TRBD1 (6 bases). The CDR3 is 11 amino acids. V was clipped by 7 bases and J by 7 bases, with 14 bases between them. From germline, CDR1 is SQVTM and CDR2 ANQGSEA. CDR3 sequence: CSGIQGGEQYF. The CDR3 DNA follows: TGCAGCGGGATACAGGGTGGTGAGCAGTACTTC.

The rearrangement uses TRBV24-1 and TRBJ2-5; 7 bases agree with TRBD2. This CDR3 comprises 16 residues. Germline V gene sequence: CDR1 KGHDR, CDR2 SFDVKD. J was trimmed by 4 bases and V by 4 bases; bases with no gene match: 11. The CDR3 here is CATSDLTSWSPETQYF. In nucleotides, the CDR3 is TGTGCCACCAGTGACCTGACTAGCTGGAGCCCAGAGACCCAGTACTTC.

Many counts were recorded for this clonotype. The gene calls are TRBV10-2 and TRBJ1-1; 8 nucleotides align to TRBD1. CDR1 is WSHSY and CDR2 is SAAADI in the germline V gene. The CDR3 extends over 12 amino acids. The junction had 4 bases not matched to a gene; V was cut back by 7 bases and J by 6 bases. The CDR3 spells CASTLTGAEAFF. The CDR3 DNA follows: TGCGCCAGCACCTTGACAGGGGCTGAAGCTTTCTTT.

This clonotype was observed many times. The chain combines TRBV7-2 with TRBJ1-4; D is unclear. Trimming removed 5 bases at V and 5 bases at J, with 12 bases between. The CDR3 spans 14 residues. CDR1 and CDR2 from the germline V gene are SGHTA and FQGNSA. Here the CDR3 reads CASSPRASNEKLFF. The DNA for the CDR3 is TGTGCCAGCAGCCCCCGGGCCTCAAATGAAAAACTGTTTTTT.

J is TRBJ2-7 and V is TRBV7-6; the match to TRBD2 covers 7 bases. In germline, CDR1 is SGHVS, CDR2 FNYEAQ. The CDR3 is 15 amino acids. V lost 5 bases to trimming and J lost 6 bases; unmatched junction nucleotides: 13. The CDR3 DNA reads TGTGCCAGCAGCCCAGGCGGGAGTCGGGGGTTCGAGCAGTACTTC. Translated: CASSPGGSRGFEQYF. Full variable domain (remainder filled in from reference TRBV7-6 and TRBJ2-7): GAGVSQSPRYKVTKRGQDVALRCDPISGHVSLYWYRQALGQGPEFLTYFNYEAQQDKSGLPNDRFSAERPEGSISTLTIQRTEQRDSAMYRCASSPGGSRGFEQYFGPGTRLTVT.

This rearrangement joins TRBV6-1 to TRBJ1-2; 9 nucleotides match TRBD1. The V segment lost 6 bases and the J segment 7 bases; nucleotides outside the gene matches: 9. The CDR3 runs 14 residues. Germline V gives CDR1 MNHNS, CDR2 SASEGT. CDR3 DNA: TGTGCCAGCAGGGCCCCTACAGGGGGCTTTGGCTACACCTTC. Its protein is CASRAPTGGFGYTF.